This TCR beta chain appears in the sequencing data of a study of T cell clonality in common variable immunodeficiency. Study-wide results and limits: Reportedly, TCR beta sequences from common variable immunodeficiency showed fewer deletions and N-nucleotide insertions.

Each donor provided roughly 4.5 to 8.5 ml of heparinized whole blood. Ten or more counts support this clone. The antigen is undetermined. With the read ending 3 residues before the CDR3 end, the germline J gene is used to fill in that end. Measured with immunoSEQ multiplex PCR; TCRdb has only the in-frame clones, and not every one. This sample has fewer than 20,000 clones, each found more than once. The CDR3 totals 14 residues. V trimming: 8 bases; J trimming: 6 bases; junction bases outside the gene matches: 8. CDR1 SGHTA and CDR2 FQGNSA come from the germline V gene. The origin of this receptor is a human donor with common variable immunodeficiency. The chain links TRBV7-2 to TRBJ2-1; 9 bases are a match to TRBD2. The sequencing input was peripheral blood mononuclear cells. CDR3 DNA, as far as it was read: TGTGCCAGCCGGAGCGGGAGGACTGGCAATGAG. The encoded protein is CASRSGRTGNE. Given in full, the CDR3 is CASRSGRTGNEQFF.